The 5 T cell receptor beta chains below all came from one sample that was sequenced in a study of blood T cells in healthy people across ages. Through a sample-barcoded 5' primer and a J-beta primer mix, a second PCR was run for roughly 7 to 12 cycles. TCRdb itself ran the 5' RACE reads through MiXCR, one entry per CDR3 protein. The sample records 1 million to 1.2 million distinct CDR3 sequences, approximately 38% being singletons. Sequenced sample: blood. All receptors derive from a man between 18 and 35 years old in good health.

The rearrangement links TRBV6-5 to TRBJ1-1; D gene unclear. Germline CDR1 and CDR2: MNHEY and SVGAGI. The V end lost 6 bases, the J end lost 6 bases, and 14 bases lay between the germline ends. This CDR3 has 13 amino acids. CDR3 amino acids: CASRSHLLSEAFF. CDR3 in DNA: TGTGCCAGCAGGAGCCACCTTCTCTCTGAAGCTTTCTTT.

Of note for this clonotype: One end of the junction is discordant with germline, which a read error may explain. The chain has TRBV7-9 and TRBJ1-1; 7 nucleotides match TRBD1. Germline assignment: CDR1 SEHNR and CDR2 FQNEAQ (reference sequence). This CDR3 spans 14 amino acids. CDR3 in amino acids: CASSWPDRNTETFF. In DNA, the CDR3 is TGTGCCAGCAGCTGGCCGGACAGGAACACTGAAACTTTCTTT.

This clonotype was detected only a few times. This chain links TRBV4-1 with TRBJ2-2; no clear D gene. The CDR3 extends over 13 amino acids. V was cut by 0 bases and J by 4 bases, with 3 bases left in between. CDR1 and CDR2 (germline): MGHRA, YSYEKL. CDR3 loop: CASSQEVTGELFF. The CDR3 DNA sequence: TGCGCCAGCAGCCAAGAGGTCACCGGGGAGCTGTTTTTT.

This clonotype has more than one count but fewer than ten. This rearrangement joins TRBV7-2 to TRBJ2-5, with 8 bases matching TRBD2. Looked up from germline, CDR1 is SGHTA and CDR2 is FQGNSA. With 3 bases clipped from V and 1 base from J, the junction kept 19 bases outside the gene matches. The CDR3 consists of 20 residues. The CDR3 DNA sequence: TGTGCCAGCAGCTTCGGTCCCGGCGGGGGGCCGGCCACCACCCAAGAGACCCAGTACTTC. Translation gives CASSFGPGGGPATTQETQYF. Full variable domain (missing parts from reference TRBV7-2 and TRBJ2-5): GAGVSQSPSNKVTEKGKDVELRCDPISGHTALYWYRQSLGQGLEFLIYFQGNSAPDKSGLPSDRFSAERTGGSVSTLTIQRTQQEDSAVYLCASSFGPGGGPATTQETQYFGPGTRLLVL.

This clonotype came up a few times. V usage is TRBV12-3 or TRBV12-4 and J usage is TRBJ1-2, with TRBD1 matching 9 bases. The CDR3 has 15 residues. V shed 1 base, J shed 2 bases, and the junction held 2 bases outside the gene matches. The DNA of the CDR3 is TGTGCCAGCAGTTTAGGGACAGGGGAAAACTATGGCTACACCTTC. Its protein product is CASSLGTGENYGYTF.